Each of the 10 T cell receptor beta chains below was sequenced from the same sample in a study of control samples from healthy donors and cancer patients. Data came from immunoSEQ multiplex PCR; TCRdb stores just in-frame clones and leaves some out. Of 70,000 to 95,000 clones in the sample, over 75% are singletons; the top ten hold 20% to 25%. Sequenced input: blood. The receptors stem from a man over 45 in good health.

CDR3 sequence reads: CASSLEAGVAYGYTF. In DNA form, the CDR3 reads TGCGCCAGCAGCTTGGAGGCAGGGGTAGCCTATGGCTACACCTTC. This sequence joins TRBV5-1 and TRBJ1-2, with a possible D match to TRBD1 (6 bases). The CDR3 spans 15 residues. In germline, CDR1 is SGHRS, CDR2 YFSETQ. The ends were cut back, 0 bases at V and 4 bases at J, with 13 bases in the middle.

The CDR3 coding sequence is TGTGCCAGCAGCTTAGCGGCCAGTCTAGCGGGGGGGCCGACAGATACGCAGTATTTT. Amino acids: CASSLAASLAGGPTDTQYF. The chain is built from TRBV7-6 and TRBJ2-3; TRBD2 matches 12 bases. The CDR3 spans 19 residues. CDR1 is SGHVS and CDR2 is FNYEAQ in the germline V gene. V was pared by 0 bases and J by 3 bases, with 10 bases of the junction left unmatched. Full variable domain (rest looked up from reference TRBV7-6 and TRBJ2-3): GAGVSQSPRYKVTKRGQDVALRCDPISGHVSLYWYRQALGQGPEFLTYFNYEAQQDKSGLPNDRFSAERPEGSISTLTIQRTEQRDSAMYRCASSLAASLAGGPTDTQYFGPGTRLTVL.

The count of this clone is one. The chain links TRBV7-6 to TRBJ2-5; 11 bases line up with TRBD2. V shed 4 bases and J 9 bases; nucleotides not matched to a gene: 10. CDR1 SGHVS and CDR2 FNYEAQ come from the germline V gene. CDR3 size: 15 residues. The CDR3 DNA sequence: TGTGCCAGCAGCTCCGGGACTAGCGGTCCGGGGGCCCAGTACTTC. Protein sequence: CASSSGTSGPGAQYF.

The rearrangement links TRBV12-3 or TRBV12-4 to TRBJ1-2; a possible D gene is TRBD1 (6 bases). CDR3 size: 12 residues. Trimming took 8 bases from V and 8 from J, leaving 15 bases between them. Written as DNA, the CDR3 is TGTGCCAGCGACGGAGGGGGAAGGGGCTACACCTTC. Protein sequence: CASDGGGRGYTF.

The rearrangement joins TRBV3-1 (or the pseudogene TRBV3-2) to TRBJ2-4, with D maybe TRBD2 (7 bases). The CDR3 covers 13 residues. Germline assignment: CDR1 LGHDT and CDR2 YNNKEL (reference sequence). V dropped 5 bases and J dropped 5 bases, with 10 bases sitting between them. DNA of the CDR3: TGTGCCAGCAGCTCGCGGGGGCAAAACATTCAGTACTTC. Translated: CASSSRGQNIQYF.

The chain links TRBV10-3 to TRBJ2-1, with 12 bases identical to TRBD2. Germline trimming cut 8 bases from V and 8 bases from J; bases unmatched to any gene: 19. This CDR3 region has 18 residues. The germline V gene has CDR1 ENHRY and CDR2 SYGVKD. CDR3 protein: CAISSERLAGGVRDEQFF. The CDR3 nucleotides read TGTGCCATCTCCTCTGAGAGGCTAGCGGGGGGGGTACGAGATGAGCAGTTCTTC.

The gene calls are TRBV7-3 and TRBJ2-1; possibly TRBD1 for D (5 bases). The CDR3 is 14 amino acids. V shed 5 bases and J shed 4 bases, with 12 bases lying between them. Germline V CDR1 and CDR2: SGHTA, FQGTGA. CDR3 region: CASSLEGVYNEQFF. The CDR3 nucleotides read TGTGCCAGCAGCCTCGAAGGGGTTTACAATGAGCAGTTCTTC.

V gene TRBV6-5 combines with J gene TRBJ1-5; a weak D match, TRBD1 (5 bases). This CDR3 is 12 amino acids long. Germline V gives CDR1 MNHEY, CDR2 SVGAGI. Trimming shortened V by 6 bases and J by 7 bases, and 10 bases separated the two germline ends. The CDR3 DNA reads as TGTGCCAGCAGGCTCAGGGAACAGCCCCAGCATTTT. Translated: CASRLREQPQHF.

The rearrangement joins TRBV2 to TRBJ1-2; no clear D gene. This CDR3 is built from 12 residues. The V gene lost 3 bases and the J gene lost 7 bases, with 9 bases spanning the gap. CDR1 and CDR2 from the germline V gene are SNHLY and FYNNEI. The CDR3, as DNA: TGTGCCAGCAGTGATGGAGGGTTTGGCTACACCTTC. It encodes CASSDGGFGYTF.

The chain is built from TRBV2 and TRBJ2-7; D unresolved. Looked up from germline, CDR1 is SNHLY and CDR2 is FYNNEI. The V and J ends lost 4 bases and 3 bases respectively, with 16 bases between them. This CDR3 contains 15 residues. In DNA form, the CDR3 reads TGTGCCAGCAGTGGGCACTTACCTGGCTTCTACGAGCAGTACTTC. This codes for CASSGHLPGFYEQYF. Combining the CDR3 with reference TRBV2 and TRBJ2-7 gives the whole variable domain EPEVTQTPSHQVTQMGQEVILRCVPISNHLYFYWYRQILGQKVEFLVSFYNNEISEKSEIFDDQFSVERPDGSNFTLKIRSTKLEDSAMYFCASSGHLPGFYEQYFGPGTRLTVT.